One T cell receptor beta chain is described in this entry. Participant ages covered roughly 18 to 89 years across 24 US areas. Clinical history as reported by participants underpinned cohort assignment. Per the study methods: Amplified reference gene primers provided the basis for estimating nucleated cell counts. The protocol was immunoSEQ multiplex PCR, while the TCRdb copy is restricted to in-frame clones and leaves out a portion. That table supplies the V and J calls and clone size; D and trimming were determined from the DNA. This sample has about 460,000 clones; roughly nine tenths occur once, and the top ten carry more than 7.5%. The data belong to a study of blood T cell repertoires in COVID-19. On the study more broadly: The analysed material was cDNA or gDNA that came from T cells, B-cell-depleted T cells, or PBMCs.

V trimming: 5 bases; J trimming: 2 bases; junction bases outside the gene matches: 4. This CDR3 has 15 amino acids. Germline CDR1 is LNHDA and CDR2 is SQIVND (reference sequence). Sequencing was carried out using PBMCs or T cells enriched from blood (not recorded which). The receptor's source is a woman aged 55-70 years who had recovered from COVID-19. The rearrangement joins TRBV19 to TRBJ2-3, with TRBD2 identical over 10 bases. The CDR3 region is CASSERGGYTDTQYF. The DNA of the CDR3 is TGTGCCAGTAGTGAGCGGGGGGGGTACACAGATACGCAGTATTTT.